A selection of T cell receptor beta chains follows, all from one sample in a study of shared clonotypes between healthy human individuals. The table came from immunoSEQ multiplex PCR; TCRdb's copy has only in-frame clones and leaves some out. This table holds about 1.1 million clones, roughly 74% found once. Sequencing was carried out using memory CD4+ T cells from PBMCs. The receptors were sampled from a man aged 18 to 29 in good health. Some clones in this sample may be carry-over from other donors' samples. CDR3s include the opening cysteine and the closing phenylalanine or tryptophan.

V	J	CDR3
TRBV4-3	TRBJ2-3	CASSQDWAADTQYF
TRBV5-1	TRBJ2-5	CASSSGMGQAHQETQYF
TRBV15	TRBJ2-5	CATSPGQRSQETQYF
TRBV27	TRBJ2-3	CASSSLGTSAATQYF
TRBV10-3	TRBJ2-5	CAMGASKETQYF
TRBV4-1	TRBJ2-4	CASSQADREKNIQYF
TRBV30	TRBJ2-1	CAWSRRAPGNNEQFF
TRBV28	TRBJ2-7	CASAGAGTSSYEQYF
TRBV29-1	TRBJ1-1	CSVERDRGPNTEAFF
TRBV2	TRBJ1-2	CASTEQRDYGYTF
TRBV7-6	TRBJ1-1	CASSLLQTGGNTEAFF
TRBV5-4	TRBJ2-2	CASSPGYQGAVGELFF
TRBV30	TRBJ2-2	CAWSPWSGELFF
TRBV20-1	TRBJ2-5	CSATSQETQYF
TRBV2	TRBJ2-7	CASTSGGSYEQYF
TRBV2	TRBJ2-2	CASSVIERGTTGELFF
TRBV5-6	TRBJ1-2	CASGDRGRFTGYTF
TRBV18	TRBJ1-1	CASSPNLSNTEAFF
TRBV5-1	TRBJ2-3	CASSQGTSGFTDTQYF
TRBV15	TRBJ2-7	CATSRAVGTGGDEQYF
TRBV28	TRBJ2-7	CASRTGQYLYEQYF
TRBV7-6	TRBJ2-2	CASSLGPGQGGRKAGELFF
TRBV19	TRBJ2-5	CASSTRPGQGLETQYF
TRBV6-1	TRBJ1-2	CASSEGGYTF
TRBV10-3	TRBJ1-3	CATRDPGSGNTIYF
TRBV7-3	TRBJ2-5	CASRLTGGTETQYF
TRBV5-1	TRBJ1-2	CASSLAGLNYGYTF
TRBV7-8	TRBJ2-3	CASSLSRLALTDTQYF
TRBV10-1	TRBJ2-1	CASSDPAGGLGNEQFF
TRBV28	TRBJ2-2	CASKGGGTGELFF
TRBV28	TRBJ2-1	CASRSLRGTSYNEQFF
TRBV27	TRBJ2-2	CASSWVRGAGELFF
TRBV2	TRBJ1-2	CASRPGRPSGGYTF
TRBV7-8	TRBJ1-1	CASSLTVGNTEAFF
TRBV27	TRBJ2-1	CASREGLAGVGEQFF
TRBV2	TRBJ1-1	CASSADRGTEAFF